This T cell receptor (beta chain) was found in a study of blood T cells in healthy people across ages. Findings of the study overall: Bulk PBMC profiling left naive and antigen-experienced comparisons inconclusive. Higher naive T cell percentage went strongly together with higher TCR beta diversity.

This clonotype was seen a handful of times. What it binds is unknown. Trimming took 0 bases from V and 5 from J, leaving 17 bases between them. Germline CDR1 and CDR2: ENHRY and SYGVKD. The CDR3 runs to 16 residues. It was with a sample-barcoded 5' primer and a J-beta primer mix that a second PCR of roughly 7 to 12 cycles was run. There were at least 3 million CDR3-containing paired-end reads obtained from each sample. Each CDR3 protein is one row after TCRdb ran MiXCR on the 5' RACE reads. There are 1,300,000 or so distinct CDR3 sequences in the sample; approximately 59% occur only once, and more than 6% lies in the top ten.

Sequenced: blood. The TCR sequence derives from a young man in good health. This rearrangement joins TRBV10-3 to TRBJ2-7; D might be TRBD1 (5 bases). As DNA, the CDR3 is TGTGCCATCAGTGAGTCGAGACAGATTCTCGCTGACGAGCAGTACTTC. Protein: CAISESRQILADEQYF.